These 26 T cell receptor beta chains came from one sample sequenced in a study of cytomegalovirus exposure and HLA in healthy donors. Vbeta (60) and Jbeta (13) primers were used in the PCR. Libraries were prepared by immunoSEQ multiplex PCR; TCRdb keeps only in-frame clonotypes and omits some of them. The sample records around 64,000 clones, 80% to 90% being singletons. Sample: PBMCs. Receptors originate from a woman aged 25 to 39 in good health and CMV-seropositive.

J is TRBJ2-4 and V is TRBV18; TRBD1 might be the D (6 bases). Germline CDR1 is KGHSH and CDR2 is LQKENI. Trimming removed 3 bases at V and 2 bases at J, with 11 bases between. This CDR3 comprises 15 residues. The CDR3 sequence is CASSPPGTTKNIQYF. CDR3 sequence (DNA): TGTGCCAGCTCACCTCCCGGGACAACCAAAAACATTCAGTACTTC.

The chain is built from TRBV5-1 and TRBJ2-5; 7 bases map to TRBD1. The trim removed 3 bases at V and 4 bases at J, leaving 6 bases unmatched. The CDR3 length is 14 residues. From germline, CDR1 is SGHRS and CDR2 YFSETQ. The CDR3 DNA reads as TGCGCCAGCAGCTATGGACAGGAAAGAGAGACCCAGTACTTC. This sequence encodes CASSYGQERETQYF.

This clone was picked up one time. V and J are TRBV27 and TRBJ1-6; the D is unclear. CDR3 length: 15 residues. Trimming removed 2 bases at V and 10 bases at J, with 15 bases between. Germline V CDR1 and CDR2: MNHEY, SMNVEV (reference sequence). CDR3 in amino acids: CASSLSIGRGSPLHF. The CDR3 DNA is TGTGCCAGCAGTTTAAGTATCGGCCGGGGATCACCCCTCCACTTT.

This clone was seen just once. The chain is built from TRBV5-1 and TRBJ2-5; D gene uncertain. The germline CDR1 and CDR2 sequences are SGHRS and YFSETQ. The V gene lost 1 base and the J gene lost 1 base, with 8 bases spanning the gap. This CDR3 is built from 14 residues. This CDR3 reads CASSLSLGQETQYF. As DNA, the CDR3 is TGCGCCAGCAGCTTGTCTCTAGGCCAAGAGACCCAGTACTTC.

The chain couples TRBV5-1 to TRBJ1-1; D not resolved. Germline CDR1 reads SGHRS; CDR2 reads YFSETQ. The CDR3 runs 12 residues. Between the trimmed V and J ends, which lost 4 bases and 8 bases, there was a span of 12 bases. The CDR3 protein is CASSAERGEAFF. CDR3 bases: TGCGCCAGCAGCGCAGAGAGAGGCGAAGCTTTCTTT.

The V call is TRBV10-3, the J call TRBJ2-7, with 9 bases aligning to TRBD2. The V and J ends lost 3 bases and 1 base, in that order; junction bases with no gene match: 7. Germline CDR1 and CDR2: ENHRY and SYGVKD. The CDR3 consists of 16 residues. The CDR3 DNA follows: TGTGCCATCAGTGATCGGCTAGCGGGAAATTCCTACGAGCAGTACTTC. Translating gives CAISDRLAGNSYEQYF.

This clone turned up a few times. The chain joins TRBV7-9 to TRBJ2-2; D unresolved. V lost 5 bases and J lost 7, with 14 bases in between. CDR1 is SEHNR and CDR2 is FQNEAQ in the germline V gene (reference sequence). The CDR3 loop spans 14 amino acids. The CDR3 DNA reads TGTGCCAGCAGCCGAGGCGGCCGAGGCGGGGAGCTGTTTTTT. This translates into CASSRGGRGGELFF.

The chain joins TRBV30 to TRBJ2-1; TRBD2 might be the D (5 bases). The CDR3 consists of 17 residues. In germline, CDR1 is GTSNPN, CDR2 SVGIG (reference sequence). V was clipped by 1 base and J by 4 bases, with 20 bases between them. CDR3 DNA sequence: TGTGCCTGGAGTGGAGTGAGACCGGGGAAGCCTTACAATGAGCAGTTCTTC. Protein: CAWSGVRPGKPYNEQFF.

The CDR3 DNA reads as TGCAGTGCTAGGCGGGAGGGGGAGCAGTTCTTC. It specifies CSARREGEQFF. The J gene is TRBJ2-1, the V gene TRBV20-1; 9 bases match TRBD2. The germline V gene has CDR1 DFQATT and CDR2 SNEGSKA (reference sequence). The CDR3 length is 11 residues. J was trimmed by 10 bases and V by 3 bases; bases with no gene match: 1.

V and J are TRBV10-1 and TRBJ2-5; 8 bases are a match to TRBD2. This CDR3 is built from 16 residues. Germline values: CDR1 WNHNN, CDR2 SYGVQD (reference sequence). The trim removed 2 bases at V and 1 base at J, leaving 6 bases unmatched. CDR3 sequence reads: CASSEGASGSQETQYF. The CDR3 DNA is TGCGCCAGCAGTGAGGGGGCTAGCGGGTCCCAAGAGACCCAGTACTTC.

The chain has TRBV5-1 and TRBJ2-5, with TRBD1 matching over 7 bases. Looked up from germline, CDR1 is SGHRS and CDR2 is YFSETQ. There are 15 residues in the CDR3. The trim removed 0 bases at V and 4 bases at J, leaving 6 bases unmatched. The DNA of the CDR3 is TGCGCCAGCAGCTTGGGTGACAGGGTTGGAGAGACCCAGTACTTC. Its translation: CASSLGDRVGETQYF.

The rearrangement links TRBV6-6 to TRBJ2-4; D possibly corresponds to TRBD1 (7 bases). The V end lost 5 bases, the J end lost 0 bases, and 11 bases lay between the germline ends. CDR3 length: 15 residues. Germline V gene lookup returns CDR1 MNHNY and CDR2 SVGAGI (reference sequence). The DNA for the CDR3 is TGTGCCAGCAGTCAGGGGGGAGTAGCCAAAAACATTCAGTACTTC. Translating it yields CASSQGGVAKNIQYF.

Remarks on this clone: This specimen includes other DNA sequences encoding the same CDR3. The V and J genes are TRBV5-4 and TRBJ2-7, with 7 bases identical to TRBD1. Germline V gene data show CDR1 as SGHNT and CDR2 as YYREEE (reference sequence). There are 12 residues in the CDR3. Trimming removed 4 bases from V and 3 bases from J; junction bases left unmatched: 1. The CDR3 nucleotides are TGTGCCAGCAGCAACAGGGGCTACGAGCAGTACTTC. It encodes CASSNRGYEQYF.

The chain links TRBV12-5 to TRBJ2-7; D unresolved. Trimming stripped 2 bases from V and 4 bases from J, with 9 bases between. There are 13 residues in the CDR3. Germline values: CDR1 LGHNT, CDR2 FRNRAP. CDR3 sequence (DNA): TGTGCTAGTGGTTTGTCGACCGGGTACGAGCAGTACTTC. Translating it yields CASGLSTGYEQYF.

The CDR3 protein is CASRQGRQPQHF. The DNA of the CDR3 is TGTGCCAGCAGACAGGGCAGGCAGCCCCAGCATTTT. The gene calls are TRBV6-1 and TRBJ1-5; TRBD1 is a possible D gene (6 bases). The CDR3 is made up of 12 amino acids. The V end was cut by 6 bases, the J end by 7 bases, with 10 bases between. The germline V gene has CDR1 MNHNS and CDR2 SASEGT.

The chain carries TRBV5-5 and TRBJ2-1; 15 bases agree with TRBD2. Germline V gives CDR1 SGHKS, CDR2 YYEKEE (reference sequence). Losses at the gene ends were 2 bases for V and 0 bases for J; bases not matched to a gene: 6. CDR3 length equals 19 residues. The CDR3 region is CASSFGLAGGWSSYNEQFF. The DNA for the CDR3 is TGTGCCAGCAGCTTCGGACTAGCGGGAGGGTGGAGCTCCTACAATGAGCAGTTCTTC. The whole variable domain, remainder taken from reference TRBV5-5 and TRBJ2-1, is DAGVTQSPTHLIKTRGQQVTLRCSPISGHKSVSWYQQVLGQGPQFIFQYYEKEERGRGNFPDRFSARQFPNYSSELNVNALLLGDSALYLCASSFGLAGGWSSYNEQFFGPGTRLTVL.

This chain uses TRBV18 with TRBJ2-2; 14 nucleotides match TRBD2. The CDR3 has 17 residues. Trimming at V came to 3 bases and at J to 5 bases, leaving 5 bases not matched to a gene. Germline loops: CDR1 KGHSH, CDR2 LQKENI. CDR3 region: CASSPGTSGRRTGELFF. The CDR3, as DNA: TGTGCCAGCTCACCTGGGACTAGCGGGAGAAGGACCGGGGAGCTGTTTTTT.

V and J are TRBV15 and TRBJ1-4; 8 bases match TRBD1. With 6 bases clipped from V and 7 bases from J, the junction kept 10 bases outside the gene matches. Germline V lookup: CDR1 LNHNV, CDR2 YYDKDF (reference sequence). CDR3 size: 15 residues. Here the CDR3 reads CATSSQGASGEKLFF. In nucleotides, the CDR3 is TGTGCCACCAGTTCGCAGGGGGCGTCTGGTGAAAAACTGTTTTTT.

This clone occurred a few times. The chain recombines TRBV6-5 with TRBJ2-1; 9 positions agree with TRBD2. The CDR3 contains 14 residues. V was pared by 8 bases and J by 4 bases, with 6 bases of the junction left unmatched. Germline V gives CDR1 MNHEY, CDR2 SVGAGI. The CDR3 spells CASGRTSEYNEQFF. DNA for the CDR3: TGTGCCAGCGGAAGGACTAGCGAATACAATGAGCAGTTCTTC.

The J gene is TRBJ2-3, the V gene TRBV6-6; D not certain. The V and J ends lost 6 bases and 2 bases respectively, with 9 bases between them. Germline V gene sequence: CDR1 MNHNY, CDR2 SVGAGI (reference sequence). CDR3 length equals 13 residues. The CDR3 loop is CASRSLLTDTQYF. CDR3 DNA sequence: TGTGCCAGCAGAAGCCTCCTCACAGATACGCAGTATTTT.

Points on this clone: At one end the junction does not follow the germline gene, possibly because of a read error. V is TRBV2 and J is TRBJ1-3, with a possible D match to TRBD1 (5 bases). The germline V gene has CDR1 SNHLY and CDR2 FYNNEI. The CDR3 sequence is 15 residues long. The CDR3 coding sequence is TGTGCCAGCACCGAAGGACATCCCTCTGGAAACATCATATATTTT. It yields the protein CASTEGHPSGNIIYF.

This CDR3 reads CSVGSGTSTDTQYF. CDR3 in DNA: TGCAGCGTTGGCAGCGGGACGAGCACAGATACGCAGTATTTT. The J gene is TRBJ2-3, the V gene TRBV29-1, with 7 bases identical to TRBD2. After removal of 4 bases from V and 0 bases from J, the junction contained 4 bases not matched to a gene. Germline CDR1 SQVTM, CDR2 ANQGSEA. The CDR3 is made up of 14 amino acids.

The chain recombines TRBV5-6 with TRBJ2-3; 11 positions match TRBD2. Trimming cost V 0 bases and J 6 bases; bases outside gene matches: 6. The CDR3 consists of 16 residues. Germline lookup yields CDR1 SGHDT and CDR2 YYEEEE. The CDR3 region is CASSLETSGAPDTQYF. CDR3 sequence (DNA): TGTGCCAGCAGCTTGGAGACTAGCGGGGCCCCGGATACGCAGTATTTT.

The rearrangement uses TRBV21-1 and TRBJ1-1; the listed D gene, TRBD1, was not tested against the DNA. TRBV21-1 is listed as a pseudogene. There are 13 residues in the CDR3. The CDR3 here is CASSKDLQGEAFF. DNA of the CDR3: TGTGCCAGCAGCAAGGATCTTCAGGGGGAGGCTTTCTTT.

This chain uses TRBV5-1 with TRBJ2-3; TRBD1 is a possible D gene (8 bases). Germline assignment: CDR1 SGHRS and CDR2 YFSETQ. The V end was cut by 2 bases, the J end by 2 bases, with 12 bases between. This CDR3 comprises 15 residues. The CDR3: CASSLTGGATDTQYF. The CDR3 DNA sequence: TGCGCCAGCAGCTTAACAGGGGGGGCCACAGATACGCAGTATTTT.

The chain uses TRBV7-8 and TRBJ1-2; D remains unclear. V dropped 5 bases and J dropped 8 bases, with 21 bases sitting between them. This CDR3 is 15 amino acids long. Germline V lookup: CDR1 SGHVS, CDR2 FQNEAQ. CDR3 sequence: CASSPLGRERRGYTF. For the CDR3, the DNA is TGTGCCAGCAGCCCTCTAGGCCGGGAGCGACGGGGCTACACCTTC.